This passage covers 12 T cell receptor beta chains from one sample sequenced in a study of blood T cell repertoires in COVID-19. Method: immunoSEQ multiplex PCR; TCRdb's copy keeps in-frame clones and lacks some. Here the sample spans 300,000 or so clones, roughly 86% being singletons. The sequenced material came from peripheral blood. The source is a man aged 65-85 years with acute or convalescent COVID-19.

The chain employs TRBV4-2 and TRBJ2-7, with 9 bases that match TRBD2. This CDR3 region has 16 residues. The J segment lost 1 base and the V segment lost 1 base, leaving 5 bases of the junction unmatched. Germline lookup yields CDR1 LGHNA and CDR2 YNFKEQ. The CDR3 reads CASSQGGRGGSYEQYF. As DNA, the CDR3 is TGTGCCAGCAGCCAAGGCGGGAGGGGCGGGTCCTACGAGCAGTACTTC.

V and J are TRBV5-1 and TRBJ2-5, with 10 bases lining up with TRBD1. Per the germline V gene, CDR1 is SGHRS and CDR2 is YFSETQ. Trimming cost V 2 bases and J 5 bases; bases outside gene matches: 6. This CDR3 contains 15 residues. The CDR3 loop reads CASSLLTGGLETQYF. The CDR3 region has the DNA TGCGCCAGCAGCTTATTGACAGGGGGCCTGGAGACCCAGTACTTC.

CDR3 nucleotides: TGCGCCAGCAGCCGCGACAGGGGGCCAACTAACTATGGCTACACCTTC. This translates into CASSRDRGPTNYGYTF. V and J are TRBV4-1 and TRBJ1-2, with TRBD1 matching over 10 bases. CDR1 is MGHRA and CDR2 is YSYEKL in the germline V gene. V shed 4 bases and J 0 bases; nucleotides not matched to a gene: 5. CDR3 length: 16 residues.

This chain uses TRBV11-2 with TRBJ1-6; D call uncertain. The germline V gene encodes CDR1 SGHAT and CDR2 FQNNGV. The CDR3 loop spans 14 amino acids. The V end lost 5 bases, the J end lost 10 bases, and 15 bases lay between the germline ends. Here the CDR3 DNA reads TGTGCCAGCAGCCCGCACGGGGAAGACTCACCCCTCCACTTT. Protein product: CASSPHGEDSPLHF.

J is TRBJ2-7 and V is TRBV4-1; a possible D gene is TRBD2 (6 bases). The V end lost 2 bases, the J end lost 0 bases, and 14 bases lay between the germline ends. The CDR3 runs to 16 residues. The germline V gene has CDR1 MGHRA and CDR2 YSYEKL. The CDR3 DNA sequence: TGCGCCAGCAGCCAAACCCCCGGGACTGTCTCCTACGAGCAGTACTTC. As protein: CASSQTPGTVSYEQYF.

The CDR3 here is CASSLAGQLQETQYF. In nucleotides, the CDR3 is TGTGCCAGCAGCTTGGCCGGTCAACTGCAAGAGACCCAGTACTTC. The chain links TRBV5-4 to TRBJ2-5, with D unclear. Germline values: CDR1 SGHNT, CDR2 YYREEE (reference sequence). The CDR3 consists of 15 residues. V was trimmed by 0 bases and J by 2 bases, leaving 11 bases between them.

This rearrangement joins TRBV7-3 to TRBJ2-3; 7 bases line up with TRBD2. CDR1 is SGHTA and CDR2 is FQGTGA in the germline V gene. This CDR3 contains 14 residues. J was trimmed by 2 bases and V by 5 bases; bases with no gene match: 4. The CDR3 region is CASSLSGVTDTQYF. CDR3 coding DNA: TGTGCCAGCAGCCTAAGCGGGGTCACAGATACGCAGTATTTT.

The chain couples TRBV7-9 to TRBJ2-3; 7 bases map to TRBD1. CDR1 and CDR2 from the germline V gene are SEHNR and FQNEAQ (reference sequence). Trimming took 4 bases from V and 8 from J; bases not matched to a gene: 18. The CDR3 is made up of 17 amino acids. In DNA form, the CDR3 reads TGTGCCAGCAGCTCCTCTAAACTTACAGGGGCACAGATTACGCAGTATTTT. This codes for CASSSSKLTGAQITQYF.

The rearrangement uses TRBV11-1 and TRBJ2-3; TRBD2 matches 10 bases. Germline V gene lookup returns CDR1 SGHAT and CDR2 FQDESV (reference sequence). The V gene end was trimmed by 1 base and the J gene end by 6 bases; junction bases not matched to a gene: 7. The CDR3 is made up of 16 amino acids. The CDR3 DNA is TGTGCCAGCAGCTTAGGTGCGACTAGCGGGTCCGATACGCAGTATTTT. Translated: CASSLGATSGSDTQYF.

The chain carries TRBV9 and TRBJ2-4; a possible D gene is TRBD1 (5 bases). Germline lookup yields CDR1 SGDLS and CDR2 YYNGEE. This CDR3 is 18 amino acids long. The ends were cut back, 0 bases at V and 0 bases at J, with 16 bases in the middle. The CDR3 loop is CASSVDRPKDLAKNIQYF. The CDR3 bases are TGTGCCAGCAGCGTAGACAGGCCGAAAGATCTAGCCAAAAACATTCAGTACTTC.

CDR3 amino acids: CASSYPSGSSTSSTDTQYF. CDR3 coding DNA: TGTGCCAGCAGTTACCCTAGCGGGAGTAGTACCTCTAGCACAGATACGCAGTATTTT. The chain has TRBV6-2 or TRBV6-3 and TRBJ2-3; TRBD2 matches at 10 bases. V shed 2 bases, J shed 0 bases, and the junction held 11 bases outside the gene matches. From germline, CDR1 is MNHEY and CDR2 SVGEGT. This CDR3 is built from 19 residues.

This chain joins TRBV7-2 and TRBJ2-7; 7 bases fit TRBD1. The CDR3 covers 14 residues. The trim removed 6 bases at V and 4 bases at J, leaving 9 bases unmatched. Germline lookup yields CDR1 SGHTA and CDR2 FQGNSA. The CDR3 coding sequence is TGTGCCAGCAGTTCACAGGGGAGTGGATACGAGCAGTACTTC. Translating gives CASSSQGSGYEQYF.